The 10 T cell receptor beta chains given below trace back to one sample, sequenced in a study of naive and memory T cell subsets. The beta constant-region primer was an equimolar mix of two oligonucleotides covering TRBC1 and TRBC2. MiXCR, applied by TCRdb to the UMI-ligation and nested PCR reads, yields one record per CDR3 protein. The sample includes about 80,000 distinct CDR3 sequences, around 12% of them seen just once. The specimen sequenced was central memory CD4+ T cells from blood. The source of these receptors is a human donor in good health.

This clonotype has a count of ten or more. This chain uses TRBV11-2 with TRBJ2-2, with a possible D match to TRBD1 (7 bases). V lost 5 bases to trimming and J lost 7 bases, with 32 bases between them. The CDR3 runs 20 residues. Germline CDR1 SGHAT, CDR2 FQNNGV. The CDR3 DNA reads TGTGCCAGCAGCCACAAGGGCGAACGACAGGGAGGTAGAGGTGTCGGGGAGCTGTTTTTT. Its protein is CASSHKGERQGGRGVGELFF. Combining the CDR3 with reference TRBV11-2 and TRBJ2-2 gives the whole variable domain EAGVAQSPRYKIIEKRQSVAFWCNPISGHATLYWYQQILGQGPKLLIQFQNNGVVDDSQLPKDRFSAERLKGVDSTLKIQPAKLEDSAVYLCASSHKGERQGGRGVGELFFGEGSRLTVL.

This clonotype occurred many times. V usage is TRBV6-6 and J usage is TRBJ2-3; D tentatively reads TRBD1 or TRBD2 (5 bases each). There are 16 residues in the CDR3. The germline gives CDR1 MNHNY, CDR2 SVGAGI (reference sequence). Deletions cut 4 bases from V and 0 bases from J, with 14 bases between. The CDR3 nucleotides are TGTGCCAGCAGTTCATCGGGGCTAGATAGCACAGATACGCAGTATTTT. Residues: CASSSSGLDSTDTQYF.

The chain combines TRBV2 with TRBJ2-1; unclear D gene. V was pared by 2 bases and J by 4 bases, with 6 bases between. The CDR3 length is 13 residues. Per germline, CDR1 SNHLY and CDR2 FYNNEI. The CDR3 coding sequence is TGTGCCAGCAGTGAATTTCGATACAATGAGCAGTTCTTC. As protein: CASSEFRYNEQFF.

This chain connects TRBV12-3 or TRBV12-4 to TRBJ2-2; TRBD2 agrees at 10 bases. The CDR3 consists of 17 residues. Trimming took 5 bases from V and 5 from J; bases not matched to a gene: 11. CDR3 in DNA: TGTGCCAGCAGTCCGCTAGCGGGAGCTGCCCCAACCGGGGAGCTGTTTTTT. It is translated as CASSPLAGAAPTGELFF.

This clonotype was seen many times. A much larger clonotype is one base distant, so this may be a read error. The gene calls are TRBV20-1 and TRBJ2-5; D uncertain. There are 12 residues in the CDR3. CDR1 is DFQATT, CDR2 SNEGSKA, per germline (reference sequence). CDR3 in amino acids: CGVVLRQETQYF. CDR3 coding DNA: TGCGGAGTGGTTCTCCGCCAAGAGACCCAGTACTTC.

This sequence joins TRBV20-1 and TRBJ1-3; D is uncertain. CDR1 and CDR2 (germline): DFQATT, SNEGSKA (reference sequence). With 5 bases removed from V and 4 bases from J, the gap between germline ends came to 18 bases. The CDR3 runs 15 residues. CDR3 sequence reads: CSALPPRHIGNTIYF. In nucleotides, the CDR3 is TGCAGTGCTCTCCCCCCCCGGCACATCGGAAACACCATATATTTT.

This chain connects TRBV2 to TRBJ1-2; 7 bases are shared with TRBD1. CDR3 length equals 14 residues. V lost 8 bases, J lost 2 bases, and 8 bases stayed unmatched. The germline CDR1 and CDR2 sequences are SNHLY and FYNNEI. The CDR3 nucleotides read TGTGCCAGCTATGGAGGGGGCGTAAACTATGGCTACACCTTC. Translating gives CASYGGGVNYGYTF.

In DNA, the CDR3 is TGTGCCAGCAGTTACTCAGTAACCCAAGAGACCCAGTACTTC. Its protein product is CASSYSVTQETQYF. The chain employs TRBV6-6 and TRBJ2-5; D is uncertain. CDR1 and CDR2 (germline): MNHNY, SVGAGI (reference sequence). Trimming cost V 0 bases and J 1 base, with 6 bases left between them. The CDR3 consists of 14 residues.

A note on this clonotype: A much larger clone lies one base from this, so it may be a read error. The CDR3 region has the DNA TGTGCCAGCAGTTCAGGTAGGTATCAGCCCCAGCATTTT. This sequence encodes CASSSGRYQPQHF. V is TRBV6-5 and J is TRBJ1-5, with D uncertain. Per the germline V gene, CDR1 is MNHEY and CDR2 is SVGAGI. V lost 4 bases to trimming and J lost 5 bases, with 9 bases between them. This CDR3 is 13 amino acids long.

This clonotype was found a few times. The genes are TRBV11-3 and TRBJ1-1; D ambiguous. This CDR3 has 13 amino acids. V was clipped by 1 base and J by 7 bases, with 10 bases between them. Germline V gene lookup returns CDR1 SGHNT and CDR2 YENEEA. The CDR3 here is CASSLGATDEAFF. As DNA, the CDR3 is TGTGCCAGCAGCTTAGGGGCGACGGATGAAGCTTTCTTT.